Below, one T cell receptor (beta chain) is given with its context. The antigen it recognizes is unknown. No base quality values were provided; no much bigger clone lies one nucleotide off. Using the deep immunoSEQ assay, multiplex PCR amplified TCR CDR3 regions from genomic DNA. Extracted genomic DNA from each cell subset was spread evenly across all wells of several immunoSEQ 96-well plates, with each plate serving as a replicate. For sorted subsets, 200 ng of genomic DNA, equivalent to about 30,000 T cell genomes, went into each replicate PCR. Purified libraries were quantified with a Qubit 3.0 fluorometer, sized on a Bioanalyzer 2100, and re-quantified with the KAPA Library Quantification kit. Every immunoSEQ 96-well plate was sequenced on a dedicated single-read 150-cycle Illumina NextSeq 550 flow cell. In the authors' own workflow: Because the immunoSEQ output held only junctional sequences and lacked quality scores, the filtering could not match the filtering applied to full-length reads. Sequences were annotated with PyIR, a Python wrapper for IgBLAST v1.9, using IMGT germline references to assign V/J genes and CDR3. Reads were filtered out if the reads had weak V/J assignments (E-value above 1e-6), no CDR3, stop codons, out-of-frame junctions, or ambiguous translated residues. V3J clonotypes were defined as sequences sharing an identical inferred V gene, J gene, and CDR3 amino acid sequence. The percentage overlap between two repertoires was calculated by dividing the number of shared unique clonotypes by the size of the smaller repertoire. Repertoire richness was assessed with RTK rarefaction, the Chao1 estimator, and Recon v2.1 estimates of unobserved clonotypes. For all TCRbeta clonotypes obtained by the gDNA method from a few donors, generation probabilities were computed with OLGA. TCRdb holds this immuneACCESS table with in-frame rearrangements only. Some clones are missing; in checked studies, unresolved V genes explain under half, and the rest has no known cause. From that table come the V and J calls and clone size; the DNA was used to work out D and trimming. This sample is represented by millions of clones; roughly 95% of them were singletons. Of the sample, 0.9% to 1.3% is held by the ten largest clones.

V is cut by 4 bases and J by 4 bases, and the space between the germline ends is 8 bases. Taken from cysteine to phenylalanine, the CDR3 has 12 residues. Just CDR3 DNA is preserved here, 36 bases in frame from base 1. In the germline V gene (reference sequence), CDR1 corresponds to LNHNV and CDR2 to YYDKDF. CD8 naive samples consisted of CD45RO-negative cells that were positively selected for CCR7, yielding a CD45RA+CCR7+ population without TemRA cells. Donors were healthy HIV-negative adults with no recently reported acute infections or vaccinations. Only Caucasian adults living in Nashville, Tennessee, USA were represented among the donors. Blood was collected by leukapheresis, and PBMCs were isolated by Ficoll-Histopaque density gradient centrifugation and then cryopreserved in liquid nitrogen vapor phase. Analytical flow cytometry was used to check the purity and quantity of each magnetically sorted T cell population. Genomic DNA was isolated from each sorted fraction and quantified by UV absorbance on a Nanodrop 2000c.

This sample was included in a study of shared clonotypes between healthy human individuals (dated by TCRdb to the early 2020s). About the full investigation: Three men and a couple of women, aged 18 to 49 years, made up the cohort. Per donor, three plates each were used for CD4 naive and CD4 memory, two for CD8 naive, and one for CD8 memory. To estimate repertoire size and how much clonotypes are shared between individuals, the study performed deep sequencing of blood TCR repertoires from five healthy adults. Libraries were prepared and TCR repertoires were sequenced by different laboratories using diverse techniques, in order to increase sequencing depth and limit assay-specific biases. Between about 0.8 and 9 billion PBMCs per donor were obtained by leukapheresis. Overall study results and their limits: Pairwise subsampling indicated that sequencing depth was expected to affect the degree of clonotype sharing among donors. Rarefaction of sorted-subset datasets indicated incomplete sequencing despite the large sequencing depth. Sampling was limited to blood, and TCR repertoires in tissue likely differ from TCR repertoires in blood. Compared with non-shared clonotypes, clonotypes shared by all four sorted-subset donors had higher generation probabilities. Larger estimated clonotype richness was generally found for naive subsets than for memory subsets. Across four donors, roughly 5.4% of naive CD4, roughly 3.8% of naive CD8, around 2.1% of memory CD4, and 0.3% to 0.45% of memory CD8 clonotypes were shared. Because the study included only a small number of donors, the genetic and exposure-history diversity represented was limited.

Recombination joined TRBV15 with TRBJ2-7, with the D gene too uncertain to name. Sequencing input: naive CD8+ T cells sorted from blood. In light of the paper, this sample's cell subset or site label describes: CD45RA+CCR7+. This sequence originates from a man between 18 and 35 years old in good health. In nucleotides, the sequence is TGTGCCACCAGCACCCTCGGTTACGAGCAGTACTTC. Its product reads: CATSTLGYEQYF.